Each of the 7 T cell receptor beta chains below was sequenced from the same sample in a study of response to subunit inactivated influenza vaccine (dated by TCRdb to the late 2010s). Library creation used RT-PCR. TCRdb records Illumina HiSeq 2500 as the sequencer. In TCRdb, the public reads were trimmed at Q25 with fastp and aligned with MiXCR, with productive beta chains retained. Here each entry gathers all rows of one CDR3 protein and keeps the most common genes and DNA. For this sample there are over 800,000 distinct CDR3 sequences; 21% appear just once. Roughly 10% of the sample comes from the top ten. The sequences come from PBMCs from blood, collected around 5 days after vaccination. Every receptor here comes from a man over 45 who received an inactivated influenza vaccine. Donor details come from another sample of the same person, matched by shared clones.

This clonotype was found a few times. The chain recombines TRBV20-1 with TRBJ1-3; TRBD1 might be the D (6 bases). With 6 bases removed from V and 2 bases from J, the gap between germline ends came to 8 bases. The CDR3 runs 12 residues. Germline loops: CDR1 DFQATT, CDR2 SNEGSKA (reference sequence). CDR3 region: CSATGAGNTIYF. The CDR3 nucleotides read TGCAGTGCGACAGGAGCTGGAAACACCATATATTTT.

V gene TRBV4-3 combines with J gene TRBJ2-7; D unclear. V lost 0 bases and J lost 3, with 12 bases in between. The CDR3 totals 15 residues. Looked up from germline, CDR1 is LGHNA and CDR2 is YSLEER. CDR3 residues: CASSQDSQQLYEQYF. CDR3 DNA sequence: TGCGCCAGCAGCCAAGATAGTCAACAACTCTACGAGCAGTACTTC.

This clonotype was seen at least ten times. The chain has TRBV7-2 and TRBJ1-4; D possibly corresponds to TRBD1 (6 bases). V was cut by 3 bases and J by 8 bases, with 10 bases left in between. This CDR3 is 13 amino acids long. Germline CDR1 SGHTA, CDR2 FQGNSA. CDR3 nucleotides: TGTGCCAGCAGCTTCGGCAGGGGAGAAAAACTGTTTTTT. Translation gives CASSFGRGEKLFF.

The sample holds a few counts of this clonotype. The genes are TRBV10-1 and TRBJ2-7; D uncertain. Germline loops: CDR1 WNHNN, CDR2 SYGVQD (reference sequence). Trimming pared 4 bases from V and 3 bases from J, leaving 13 bases between. CDR3 length equals 14 residues. CDR3 protein: CASSGTGSYYEQYF. As DNA, the CDR3 is TGCGCCAGCAGTGGGACGGGCAGTTACTACGAGCAGTACTTC.

The chain has TRBV4-2 and TRBJ1-1; TRBD1 agrees at 7 bases. Trimming cost V 0 bases and J 7 bases; bases outside gene matches: 5. CDR1 is LGHNA, CDR2 YNFKEQ, per germline. The CDR3 runs to 14 residues. CDR3 region: CASSQDGRDSEAFF. In DNA form, the CDR3 reads TGTGCCAGCAGCCAAGACGGACGGGACAGTGAAGCTTTCTTT.

This clonotype was detected a few times. The gene calls are TRBV4-3 and TRBJ2-2, with TRBD1 matching over 10 bases. V lost 0 bases, J lost 3 bases, and 10 bases stayed unmatched. The germline gives CDR1 LGHNA, CDR2 YSLEER. The CDR3 spans 19 residues. CDR3 nucleotides: TGCGCCAGCAGCCAAGAGGGACAGGGGCCGATATATGACACCGGGGAGCTGTTTTTT. Translating it yields CASSQEGQGPIYDTGELFF.

The CDR3 region is CASSITGMSSTDTQYF. Written as DNA, the CDR3 is TGCGCCAGCAGCATTACAGGGATGTCTAGCACAGATACGCAGTATTTT. The rearrangement uses TRBV5-1 and TRBJ2-3, with a tentative D call TRBD1 (6 bases). V lost 4 bases to trimming and J lost 0 bases, with 15 bases between them. This CDR3 is 16 amino acids long. Germline V gene data show CDR1 as SGHRS and CDR2 as YFSETQ.